The next 24 T cell receptor beta chains were all read from a single sample in a study of read filtering for tumor transcriptome and immune sequencing. This library used roughly 400 ng RNA and molecular barcoded adaptors spanning alpha/delta and beta/gamma chains. MiXCR, applied by TCRdb to the reads, yields one record per CDR3 protein. The sample lists 60,000 or so distinct CDR3 sequences, approximately 18% seen once, with roughly a tenth in the top ten. Sequenced material: a population of CD138-negative cells sorted from bone marrow. These TCRs come from a donor at least 40 years old with multiple myeloma.

This sequence joins TRBV24-1 and TRBJ1-1; 7 bases align to TRBD1. The CDR3 is 15 residues long. V trimming: 2 bases; J trimming: 4 bases; junction bases outside the gene matches: 6. CDR1 KGHDR and CDR2 SFDVKD come from the germline V gene. The CDR3 DNA is TGTGCCACCAGTGATTCGACAGGGTACGGCACTGAAGCTTTCTTT. Translation gives CATSDSTGYGTEAFF.

The rearrangement uses TRBV28 and TRBJ2-3; 12 positions match TRBD2. Germline V gene lookup returns CDR1 MDHEN and CDR2 SYDVKM. V gave up 9 bases and J gave up 5 bases; unmatched junction bases: 6. The CDR3 is made up of 14 amino acids. The CDR3 nucleotides are TGTGCCAGTCTAGCGGGAGGGAGAAGAGATACGCAGTATTTT. It is translated as CASLAGGRRDTQYF.

V usage is TRBV13 and J usage is TRBJ2-5, with D unresolved. The CDR3 sequence is 14 residues long. V shed 1 base and J shed 1 base, with 7 bases lying between them. Germline CDR1 reads PRHDT; CDR2 reads FYEKMQ (reference sequence). The CDR3 bases are TGTGCCAGCAGCTTAGAGGTTAGCCAAGAGACCCAGTACTTC. Translated, it gives CASSLEVSQETQYF.

This clonotype was seen once. Compared with germline, one end of the junction differs, possibly owing to a read error. V and J are TRBV5-5 and TRBJ2-2; TRBD2 is a possible D gene (6 bases). Germline CDR1 is SGHKS and CDR2 is YYEKEE (reference sequence). This CDR3 is built from 17 residues. The CDR3 spells CASSLLVGGGNTGGLFF. The DNA for the CDR3 is TGTGCCAGCAGCTTGCTGGTGGGTGGAGGCAACACCGGGGGGCTGTTTTTT.

The chain uses TRBV3-1 and TRBJ1-1; tentative D call: TRBD1 (5 bases). The germline V gene has CDR1 LGHDT and CDR2 YNNKEL (reference sequence). The V end lost 3 bases, the J end lost 7 bases, and 12 bases lay between the germline ends. This CDR3 contains 13 residues. The CDR3 nucleotides read TGTGCCAGCAGCCAGGACCAGGGTGGTGAAGCTTTCTTT. Translating it yields CASSQDQGGEAFF.

This clonotype was detected many times. V usage is TRBV20-1 and J usage is TRBJ2-2, with 12 positions matching TRBD2. Germline CDR1 DFQATT, CDR2 SNEGSKA (reference sequence). This CDR3 is 17 amino acids long. V was clipped by 6 bases and J by 5 bases; unmatched bases: 13. The CDR3 spells CSAWTATSGSGTGELFF. CDR3 in DNA: TGCAGTGCCTGGACAGCGACTAGCGGGAGTGGTACCGGGGAGCTGTTTTTT.

At least ten counts were recorded for this clonotype. The chain links TRBV28 to TRBJ1-5, with D perhaps TRBD1 (6 bases). The V end was cut by 7 bases, the J end by 5 bases, with 18 bases between. This CDR3 region has 15 residues. Looked up from germline, CDR1 is MDHEN and CDR2 is SYDVKM. The CDR3 DNA reads TGTGCCAGCATCTCCGGCGGGGGCGAATATCAGCCCCAGCATTTT. Encoded protein: CASISGGGEYQPQHF.

Ten or more counts support this clonotype. CDR3: CASSLLSSDLTDTQYF. In nucleotides, the CDR3 is TGCGCCAGCAGCTTGCTATCTAGCGACCTCACAGATACGCAGTATTTT. This chain joins TRBV5-1 and TRBJ2-3; weak D call: TRBD2 (6 bases). Germline-derived CDR1 and CDR2 are SGHRS and YFSETQ. The length of the CDR3 is 16 residues. Trimming took 1 base from V and 2 from J, leaving 14 bases between them.

This clonotype has at least ten counts. This chain links TRBV10-1 with TRBJ2-1, with D uncertain. The CDR3 contains 15 residues. CDR1 is WNHNN, CDR2 SYGVQD, per germline (reference sequence). Trimming removed 3 bases at V and 9 bases at J, with 18 bases between. The CDR3 reads CASSETLVGSREQFF. The CDR3 nucleotides read TGCGCCAGCAGTGAAACGTTAGTGGGCTCCCGTGAGCAGTTCTTC.

This clonotype came up many times. Being one base from a much bigger clone, this may be a read error. The V and J genes are TRBV5-1 and TRBJ2-1, with 8 bases fitting TRBD2. Trimming cost V 7 bases and J 8 bases; bases outside gene matches: 17. This CDR3 contains 16 residues. Looked up from germline, CDR1 is SGHRS and CDR2 is YFSETQ. The DNA for the CDR3 is TGCGCCAGCTCACCTAGACCGGGACTAGACCACGATGAGCAGTTCTTC. Translation gives CASSPRPGLDHDEQFF.

This clonotype was seen repeatedly, ten times or more. The chain couples TRBV27 to TRBJ2-7, with TRBD2 matching 10 bases. This CDR3 has 16 amino acids. V gave up 1 base and J gave up 1 base; unmatched junction bases: 4. CDR1 MNHEY and CDR2 SMNVEV come from the germline V gene (reference sequence). The DNA of the CDR3 is TGTGCCAGCAGTTTATGGGCTAGCGGGGGATCCTACGAGCAGTACTTC. Its translation: CASSLWASGGSYEQYF.

This clonotype was seen at least ten times. This may come from a read error, since a much larger clone is one base off. This rearrangement joins TRBV11-2 to TRBJ2-6, with D maybe TRBD1 (5 bases). Germline V gene lookup returns CDR1 SGHAT and CDR2 FQNNGV. CDR3 length: 15 amino acids. CDR3 in DNA: TGTGCCAGCAGCCCGAGTACGTCTGGGGCCAACGTCCCGACTTTC. It is translated as CASSPSTSGANVPTF.

This clonotype has ten or more counts. The chain couples TRBV5-1 to TRBJ1-1, with D possibly TRBD1 on 6 matching bases. Germline lookup yields CDR1 SGHRS and CDR2 YFSETQ. The V end lost 0 bases, the J end lost 3 bases, and 15 bases lay between the germline ends. This CDR3 comprises 16 residues. The CDR3 sequence: CASSLESGGRDTEAFF. DNA of the CDR3: TGCGCCAGCAGCTTGGAATCGGGGGGGCGCGACACTGAAGCTTTCTTT.

CDR3 nucleotides: TGTGCCTGGAGTCCGGGACTAGGTGATAGTGAGCAGTTCTTC. Its translation: CAWSPGLGDSEQFF. This chain connects TRBV30 to TRBJ2-1; TRBD2 matches 8 bases. V gave up 2 bases and J gave up 9 bases; unmatched junction bases: 9. The CDR3 has 14 amino acids. Germline V gene lookup returns CDR1 GTSNPN and CDR2 SVGIG (reference sequence). Looking up the rest from reference TRBV30 and TRBJ2-1 gives the full variable domain: SQTIHQWPATLVQPVGSPLSLECTVEGTSNPNLYWYRQAAGRGLQLLFYSVGIGQISSEVPQNLSASRPQDRQFILSSKKLLLSDSGFYLCAWSPGLGDSEQFFGPGTRLTVL.

The sample holds many counts of this clonotype. This chain joins TRBV24-1 and TRBJ2-1; D is unclear. The V gene lost 7 bases and the J gene lost 3 bases, with 15 bases spanning the gap. Germline V gives CDR1 KGHDR, CDR2 SFDVKD. The CDR3 totals 15 residues. CDR3 residues: CATSRSSTYYNEQFF. CDR3 bases: TGTGCCACCAGCCGTAGTTCTACTTACTACAATGAGCAGTTCTTC.

The table lists this clonotype with many counts. The chain carries TRBV5-1 and TRBJ2-1; possibly TRBD2 for D (5 bases). V was shortened by 1 base and J by 0 bases, with 8 bases between the two germline ends. Germline-derived CDR1 and CDR2 are SGHRS and YFSETQ. There are 15 residues in the CDR3. The CDR3: CASSLMRASYNEQFF. The CDR3 nucleotides read TGCGCCAGCAGCTTGATGCGGGCCTCCTACAATGAGCAGTTCTTC.

This clonotype showed up many times. V usage is TRBV7-6 and J usage is TRBJ2-1; no reliable D call. Germline values: CDR1 SGHVS, CDR2 FNYEAQ. Trimming pared 1 base from V and 9 bases from J, leaving 13 bases between. The CDR3 extends over 14 amino acids. The CDR3, as DNA: TGTGCCAGCAGCTTAGGGGGATTGTCCGTTGAGCAGTTCTTC. Translating gives CASSLGGLSVEQFF.

This clonotype was detected ten times or more. A much bigger clone sits one base away, suggesting this may be a read error. The chain combines TRBV23-1 with TRBJ2-3; 11 bases fit TRBD2. Being an ORF, TRBV23-1 has a function that is uncertain. The junction had 6 bases not matched to a gene; V was cut back by 4 bases and J by 0 bases. This CDR3 is 17 amino acids long. The CDR3 sequence is CASSRPTSGVSTDTQYF. The CDR3 nucleotides are TGCGCCAGCAGTCGACCGACTAGCGGGGTTAGCACAGATACGCAGTATTTT.

This clonotype was counted at least ten times. The rearrangement links TRBV4-1 to TRBJ2-7, with D perhaps given as TRBD1 or TRBD2 (5 bases each). Germline V CDR1 and CDR2: MGHRA, YSYEKL. This CDR3 has 14 amino acids. V shed 1 base and J shed 2 bases, with 9 bases lying between them. In DNA, the CDR3 is TGCGCCAGCAGCCAAGCCGAGGGGCCCTACGAGCAGTACTTC. This gives the protein CASSQAEGPYEQYF.

This clonotype was found many times. The chain links TRBV4-1 to TRBJ1-2; perhaps TRBD1 as D (5 bases). V lost 1 base, J lost 7 bases, and 13 bases lay in between. Germline CDR1 MGHRA, CDR2 YSYEKL. The CDR3 loop spans 14 amino acids. CDR3 in DNA: TGCGCCAGCAGCCAAGGGGCCGGGGCGAGTGGCTACACCTTC. It codes for CASSQGAGASGYTF.

This clonotype showed up many times. This chain links TRBV7-9 with TRBJ2-7; maybe TRBD1 (5 bases). The CDR3 has 15 amino acids. Germline CDR1 SEHNR, CDR2 FQNEAQ (reference sequence). V lost 1 base and J 4 bases, leaving 14 bases between the germline ends. DNA for the CDR3: TGTGCCAGCAGCTTAGGACAGAGCCTGGGGTACGAGCAGTACTTC. It specifies CASSLGQSLGYEQYF.

Here the CDR3 DNA reads TGCAGTGCTAGAGTAACGGGCCCCTACAATGAGCAGTTCTTC. It codes for CSARVTGPYNEQFF. The chain links TRBV20-1 to TRBJ2-1, with no clear D. The germline gives CDR1 DFQATT, CDR2 SNEGSKA (reference sequence). This CDR3 contains 14 residues. V lost 1 base to trimming and J lost 2 bases, with 9 bases between them.

This clonotype was seen at least ten times. DNA of the CDR3: TGTGCCAGTAGTATCACGACGGGGTCCACCGGGGAGCTGTTTTTT. Translation gives CASSITTGSTGELFF. The chain uses TRBV19 and TRBJ2-2; perhaps TRBD2 as D (5 bases). The CDR3 spans 15 residues. Germline V gene lookup returns CDR1 LNHDA and CDR2 SQIVND (reference sequence). The ends were cut back, 3 bases at V and 4 bases at J, with 12 bases in the middle.

This clonotype was counted ten times or more. V is TRBV12-3 or TRBV12-4 and J is TRBJ2-2; possibly TRBD1 or TRBD2 for D (5 bases each). This CDR3 has 14 amino acids. Trimming left V 6 bases short and J 4 bases short, with 12 bases between. CDR3 coding DNA: TGTGCCAGCAGGTTGGGGGTCAGCACCGGGGAGCTGTTTTTT. This sequence encodes CASRLGVSTGELFF.